This T cell receptor (beta chain) comes out of a study of CD8 T cells in Susac syndrome. Findings of the study overall: It was acknowledged in the study that the number of individuals who were included in its TCR sequencing and HLA analysis was relatively small.

Both CD4+ and CD8+ T cells were negatively isolated, and TEMRA cells underwent FACS enrichment. When the RNA was reverse transcribed, random hexamers were used with an input of about 0.5 to 1 ug. Amplification of the TCR beta CDR3 was carried out by immunoSEQ multiplex PCR, which spanned a total of 54 Vbeta and 13 Jbeta segments. Each CDR3 protein gets one entry after TCRdb re-called the immunoSEQ multiplex PCR reads with MiXCR. This table holds about 180,000 distinct CDR3 sequences, around 96% found once. A word on this clonotype: Its antigen is not known.

The CDR3 extends over 14 amino acids. The ends lost 2 bases at V and 6 bases at J; junction bases unmatched: 7. Germline CDR1 is SGHDT and CDR2 is YYEEEE. This TCR was recovered from a human donor with multiple sclerosis. The V call is TRBV5-6, the J call TRBJ2-7; 8 bases line up with TRBD2. Sequenced input: CD8+ T cells from PBMCs. This chain's CDR3 is CASSFLTSAREQYF. The CDR3 region has the DNA TGTGCCAGCAGCTTCCTGACTAGCGCCCGCGAGCAGTACTTC.